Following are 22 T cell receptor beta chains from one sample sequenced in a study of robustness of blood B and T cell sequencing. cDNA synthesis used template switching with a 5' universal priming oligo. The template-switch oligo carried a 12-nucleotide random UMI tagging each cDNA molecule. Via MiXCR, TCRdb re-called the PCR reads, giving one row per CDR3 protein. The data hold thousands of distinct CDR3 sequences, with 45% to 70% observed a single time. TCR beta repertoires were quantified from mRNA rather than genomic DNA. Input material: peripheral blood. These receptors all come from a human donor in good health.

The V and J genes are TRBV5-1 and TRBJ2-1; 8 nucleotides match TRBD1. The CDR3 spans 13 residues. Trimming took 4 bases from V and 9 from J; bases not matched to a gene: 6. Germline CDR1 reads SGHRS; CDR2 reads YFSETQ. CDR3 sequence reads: CASSKDRAGEQFF. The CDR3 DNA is TGCGCCAGCAGCAAGGACAGGGCTGGTGAGCAGTTCTTC.

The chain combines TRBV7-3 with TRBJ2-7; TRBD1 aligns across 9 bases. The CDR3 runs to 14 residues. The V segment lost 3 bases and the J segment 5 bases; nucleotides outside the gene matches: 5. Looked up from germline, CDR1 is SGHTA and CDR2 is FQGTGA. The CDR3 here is CASSLTGGRDEQYF. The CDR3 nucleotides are TGTGCCAGCAGCTTGACAGGGGGAAGGGACGAGCAGTACTTC.

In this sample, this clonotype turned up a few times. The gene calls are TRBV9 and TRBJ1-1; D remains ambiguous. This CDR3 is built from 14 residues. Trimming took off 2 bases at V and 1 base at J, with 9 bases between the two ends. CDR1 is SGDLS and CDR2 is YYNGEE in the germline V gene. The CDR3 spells CASSVTQENTEAFF. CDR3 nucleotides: TGTGCCAGCAGCGTTACTCAGGAGAACACTGAAGCTTTCTTT. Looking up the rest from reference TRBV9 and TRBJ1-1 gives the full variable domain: DSGVTQTPKHLITATGQRVTLRCSPRSGDLSVYWYQQSLDQGLQFLIQYYNGEERAKGNILERFSAQQFPDLHSELNLSSLELGDSALYFCASSVTQENTEAFFGQGTRLTVV.

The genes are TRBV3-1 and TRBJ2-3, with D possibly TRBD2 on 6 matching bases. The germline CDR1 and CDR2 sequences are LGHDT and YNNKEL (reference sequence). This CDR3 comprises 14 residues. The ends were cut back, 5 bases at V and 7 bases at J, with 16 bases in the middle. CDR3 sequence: CASSESWTIYTQYF. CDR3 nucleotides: TGTGCCAGCAGCGAAAGCTGGACTATATATACGCAGTATTTT.

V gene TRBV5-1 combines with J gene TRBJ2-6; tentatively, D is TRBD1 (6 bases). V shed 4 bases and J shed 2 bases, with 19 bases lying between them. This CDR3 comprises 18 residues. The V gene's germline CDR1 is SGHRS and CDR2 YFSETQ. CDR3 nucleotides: TGCGCCAGCAGCCCTAGAGGAGGACAGACGGCTGGGGCCAACGTCCTGACTTTC. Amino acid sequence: CASSPRGGQTAGANVLTF.

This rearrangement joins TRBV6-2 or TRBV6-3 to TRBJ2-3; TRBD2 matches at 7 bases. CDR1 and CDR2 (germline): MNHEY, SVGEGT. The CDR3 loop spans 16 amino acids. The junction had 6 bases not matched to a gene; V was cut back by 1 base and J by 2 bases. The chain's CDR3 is CASSYWAGRDTDTQYF. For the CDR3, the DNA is TGTGCCAGCAGTTACTGGGCAGGGAGGGACACAGATACGCAGTATTTT.

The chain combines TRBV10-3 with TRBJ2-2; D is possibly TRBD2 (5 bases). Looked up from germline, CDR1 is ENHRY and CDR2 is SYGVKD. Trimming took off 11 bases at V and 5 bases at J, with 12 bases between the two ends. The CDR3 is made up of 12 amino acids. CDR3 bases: TGTGCCCTCGGGGTTGGGACCGGGGAGCTGTTTTTT. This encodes CALGVGTGELFF.

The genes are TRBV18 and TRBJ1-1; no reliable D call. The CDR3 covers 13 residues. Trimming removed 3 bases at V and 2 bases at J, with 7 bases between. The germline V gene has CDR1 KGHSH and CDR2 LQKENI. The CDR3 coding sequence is TGTGCCAGCTCACCTTCGCAAAACACTGAAGCTTTCTTT. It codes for CASSPSQNTEAFF.

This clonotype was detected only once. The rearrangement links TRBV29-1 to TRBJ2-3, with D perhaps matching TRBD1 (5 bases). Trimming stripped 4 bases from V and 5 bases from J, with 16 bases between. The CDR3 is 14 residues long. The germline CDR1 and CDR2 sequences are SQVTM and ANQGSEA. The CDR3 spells CSVVSPQGKDTQYF. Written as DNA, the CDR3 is TGCAGCGTTGTTTCTCCGCAGGGTAAAGATACGCAGTATTTT.

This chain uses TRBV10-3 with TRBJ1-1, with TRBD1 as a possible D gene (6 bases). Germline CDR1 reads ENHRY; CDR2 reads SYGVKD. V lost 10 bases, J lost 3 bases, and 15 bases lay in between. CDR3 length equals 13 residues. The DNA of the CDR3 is TGTGCCACCCACGGACAGTCAGACACTGAAGCTTTCTTT. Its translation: CATHGQSDTEAFF.

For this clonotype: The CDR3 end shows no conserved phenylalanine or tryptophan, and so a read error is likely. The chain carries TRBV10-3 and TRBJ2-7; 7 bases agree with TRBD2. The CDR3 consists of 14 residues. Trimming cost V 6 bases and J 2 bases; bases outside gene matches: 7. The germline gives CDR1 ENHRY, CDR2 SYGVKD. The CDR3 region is CAIRSSGAPYEQYL. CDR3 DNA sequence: TGTGCCATCAGATCGAGCGGGGCACCCTACGAGCAGTACCTC.

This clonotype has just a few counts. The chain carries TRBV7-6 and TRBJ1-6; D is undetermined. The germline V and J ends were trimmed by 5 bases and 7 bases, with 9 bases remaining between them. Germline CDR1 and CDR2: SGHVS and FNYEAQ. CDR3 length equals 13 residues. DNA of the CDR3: TGTGCCAGCAGCCTGGCCCCAAATTCACCCCTCCACTTT. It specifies CASSLAPNSPLHF.

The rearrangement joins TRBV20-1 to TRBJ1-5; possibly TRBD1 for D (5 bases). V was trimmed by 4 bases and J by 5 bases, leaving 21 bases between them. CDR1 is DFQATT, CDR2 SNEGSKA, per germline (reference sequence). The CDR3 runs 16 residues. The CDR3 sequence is CSANDIGGYLDQPQHF. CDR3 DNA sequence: TGCAGTGCTAATGATATCGGGGGGTATCTCGATCAGCCCCAGCATTTT.

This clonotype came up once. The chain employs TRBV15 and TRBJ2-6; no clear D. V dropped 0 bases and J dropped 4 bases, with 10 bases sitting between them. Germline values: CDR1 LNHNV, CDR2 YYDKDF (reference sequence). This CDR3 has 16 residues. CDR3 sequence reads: CATSRDQRAGANVLTF. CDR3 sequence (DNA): TGTGCCACCAGCAGAGATCAAAGGGCCGGGGCCAACGTCCTGACTTTC.

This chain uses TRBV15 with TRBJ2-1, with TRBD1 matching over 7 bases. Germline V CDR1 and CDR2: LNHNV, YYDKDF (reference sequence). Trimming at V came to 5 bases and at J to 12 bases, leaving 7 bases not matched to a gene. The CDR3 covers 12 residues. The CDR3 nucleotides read TGTGCCACCAGCGCACCGACAGGGTCGCAGTTCTTC. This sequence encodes CATSAPTGSQFF.

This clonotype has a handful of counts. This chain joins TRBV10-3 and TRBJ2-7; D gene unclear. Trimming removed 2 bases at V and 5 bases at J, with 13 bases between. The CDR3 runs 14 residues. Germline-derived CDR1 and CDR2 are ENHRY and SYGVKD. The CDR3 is CAISEPEGQHEQYF. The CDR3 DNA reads TGTGCCATCAGTGAGCCCGAAGGGCAGCACGAGCAGTACTTC.

In nucleotides, the CDR3 is TGTGCCACCAGTGATTCGGGCCCTACTTATGGCTACACCTTC. Protein: CATSDSGPTYGYTF. The rearrangement uses TRBV24-1 and TRBJ1-2, with no clear D. Trimming shortened V by 2 bases and J by 5 bases, and 11 bases separated the two germline ends. Germline V gives CDR1 KGHDR, CDR2 SFDVKD. This CDR3 spans 14 amino acids.

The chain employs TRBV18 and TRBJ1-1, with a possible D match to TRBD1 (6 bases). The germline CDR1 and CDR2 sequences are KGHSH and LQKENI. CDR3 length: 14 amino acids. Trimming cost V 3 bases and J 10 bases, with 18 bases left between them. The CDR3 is CASSPPPDSPTAFF. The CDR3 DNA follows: TGTGCCAGCTCACCCCCCCCGGACAGTCCCACAGCTTTCTTT.

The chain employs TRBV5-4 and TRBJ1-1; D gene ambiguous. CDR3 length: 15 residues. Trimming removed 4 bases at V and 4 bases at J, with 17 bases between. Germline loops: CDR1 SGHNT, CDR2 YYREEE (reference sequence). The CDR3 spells CASSPARASVTEAFF. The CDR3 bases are TGTGCCAGCAGCCCCGCTCGCGCTAGCGTCACTGAAGCTTTCTTT.

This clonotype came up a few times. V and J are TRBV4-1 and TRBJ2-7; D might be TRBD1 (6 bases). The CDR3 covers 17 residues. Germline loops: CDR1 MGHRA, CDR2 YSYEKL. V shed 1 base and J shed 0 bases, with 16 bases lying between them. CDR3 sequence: CASSQGWGQGNSYEQYF. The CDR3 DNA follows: TGCGCCAGCAGCCAAGGGTGGGGGCAGGGGAACTCCTACGAGCAGTACTTC.

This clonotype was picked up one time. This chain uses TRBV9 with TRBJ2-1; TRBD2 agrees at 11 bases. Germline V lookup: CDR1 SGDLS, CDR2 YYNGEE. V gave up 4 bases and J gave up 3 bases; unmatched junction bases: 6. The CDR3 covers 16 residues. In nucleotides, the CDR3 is TGTGCCAGCAGCCTAACTAGCGGGGGCCTCTACAATGAGCAGTTCTTC. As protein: CASSLTSGGLYNEQFF.

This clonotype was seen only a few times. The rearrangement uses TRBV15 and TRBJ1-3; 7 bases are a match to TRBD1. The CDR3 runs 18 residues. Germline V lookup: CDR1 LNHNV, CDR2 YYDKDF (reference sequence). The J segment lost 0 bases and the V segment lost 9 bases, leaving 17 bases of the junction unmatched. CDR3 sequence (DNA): TGTGCCACTTCGACAGGGAGTCTCGGAGGCCTCTCTGGAAACACCATATATTTT. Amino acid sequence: CATSTGSLGGLSGNTIYF.